This T cell receptor beta chain appears in the sequencing data of a study of shared T cell receptors in the human thymus (dated by TCRdb to about 2021). About the study as a whole: The study examined how self-reactive, shared T-cell receptor alpha chains are generated in the human thymus.

Looking up the germline V gene yields CDR1 SGDLS and CDR2 YYNGEE. The CDR3 sequence holds 18 residues, the cysteine and phenylalanine included. The only DNA kept is the CDR3, 54 bases in frame from the first base. Relative to germline, V is 4 bases shorter and J is 8 bases shorter, with 28 bases between their ends. In the case of this clone: Its recognized antigen is unknown. Base qualities are not recorded, but no much larger clone differs from it by a single base.

Library creation used the immunoSEQ multiplex PCR assay. TCRdb carries this immuneACCESS record with in-frame sequences only. Its versions omit some clonotypes, under half of them owing to an unresolved V gene in the studies checked, with the rest unexplained. The sample profile shows fewer than 700,000 clones; roughly 90% of them were found once. The ten largest clonotypes hold about 0.01% of the sample. The same sample was also studied in work on human thymus T cells. The second study, in turn, reports: Donors were immunologically healthy infants undergoing open corrective cardiac surgery for congenital heart defects in Finland. The thymus tissue came from surgical resects taken out during corrective cardiac surgery. Biased V and J gene segment usage appeared to be present in both thymic and peripheral blood repertoires. According to the related research, thymic TCR repertoires were highly overlapping among unrelated individuals. The study characterized TCR alpha and beta repertoires from about 8 infant thymus samples and a few related peripheral blood samples. The cohort included six male and two female infants, with donor ages spanning 7 to 244 days. Thymocytes were released mechanically from tissue and stored at -70 °C as pellets of about 9.5-32 million cells. A QIAsymphony instrument was used to extract genomic DNA from the frozen cell pellets. Using the immunoSEQ multiplex PCR assay, the TCRB and TCRAD loci were amplified from a standardized quantity of quality-controlled genomic DNA. The amplicons spanned the V(D)J region and were long enough to cover the CDR3 and allow V and J genes to be identified. The amplicons were sequenced on an Illumina platform via the commercial immunoSEQ service. Primer bias and sequencing errors were corrected using previously described methods, and TCRAD and TCRB definitions followed the IMGT database. The repertoires were analysed using immunoSEQ Analyzer 3.0 and VDJTools for basic statistics, V/J segment usage, diversity estimates, rarefaction and pairwise overlap. Diversity was estimated with Chao1, ChaoE, Efron-Thisted, Shannon and inverse Simpson indices, and also on datasets down-sampled to the smallest sample. For repertoire overlap, CDR3 nucleotide sequence, V gene and J gene had to match strictly, and clustering was done by Jaccard-based multidimensional scaling. On average, about 800,000 unique TCRB clonotypes were obtained from thymus samples, compared with 75,000 to 90,000 from blood samples.

The chain links TRBV9 with TRBJ2-4; TRBD2 is a possible D gene, resting on 5 matching bases. This TCR was recovered from a boy in the first two years of life with a congenital heart defect. Donor details come from another sample of the same person, matched by shared clones. Sequenced sample: thymocytes. The DNA sequence reads TGTGCCAGCAGCCCTGAGGAGGCCCTCTCGGGTTTTCTTGACATTCAGTACTTC. The resulting protein is CASSPEEALSGFLDIQYF.